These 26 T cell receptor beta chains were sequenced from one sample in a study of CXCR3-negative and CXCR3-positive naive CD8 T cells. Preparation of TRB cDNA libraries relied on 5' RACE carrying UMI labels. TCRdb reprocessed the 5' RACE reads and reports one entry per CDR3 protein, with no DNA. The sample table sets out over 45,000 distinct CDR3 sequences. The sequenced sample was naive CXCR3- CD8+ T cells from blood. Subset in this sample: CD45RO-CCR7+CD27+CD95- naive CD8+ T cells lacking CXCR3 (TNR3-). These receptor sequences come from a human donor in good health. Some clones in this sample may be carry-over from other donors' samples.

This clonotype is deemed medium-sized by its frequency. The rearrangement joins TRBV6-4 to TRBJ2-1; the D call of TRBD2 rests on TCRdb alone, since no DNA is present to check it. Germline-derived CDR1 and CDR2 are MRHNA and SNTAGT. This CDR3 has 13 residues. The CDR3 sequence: CASSSDYWLEQFF.

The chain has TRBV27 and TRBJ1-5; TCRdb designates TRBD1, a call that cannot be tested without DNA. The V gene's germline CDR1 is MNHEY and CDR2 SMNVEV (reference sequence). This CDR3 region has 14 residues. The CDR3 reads CASSTDAGVQPQHF.

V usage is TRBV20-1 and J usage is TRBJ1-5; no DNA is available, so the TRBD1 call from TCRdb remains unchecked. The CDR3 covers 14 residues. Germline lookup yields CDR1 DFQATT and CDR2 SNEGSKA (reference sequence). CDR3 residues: CSASQTGSNQPQHF.

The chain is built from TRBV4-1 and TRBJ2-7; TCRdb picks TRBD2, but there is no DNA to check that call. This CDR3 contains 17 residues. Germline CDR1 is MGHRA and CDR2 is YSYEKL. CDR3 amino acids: CASSQGEELSGTYEQYF.

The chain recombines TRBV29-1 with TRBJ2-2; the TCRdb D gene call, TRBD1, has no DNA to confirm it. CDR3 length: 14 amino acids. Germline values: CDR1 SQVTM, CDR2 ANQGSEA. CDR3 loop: CSVVTGLNTGELFF.

The CDR3 is CSVLAGSTDTQYF. The V and J genes are TRBV29-1 and TRBJ2-3; the TCRdb call, TRBD2, lacks DNA for checking. Germline V gene lookup returns CDR1 SQVTM and CDR2 ANQGSEA. The CDR3 consists of 13 residues.

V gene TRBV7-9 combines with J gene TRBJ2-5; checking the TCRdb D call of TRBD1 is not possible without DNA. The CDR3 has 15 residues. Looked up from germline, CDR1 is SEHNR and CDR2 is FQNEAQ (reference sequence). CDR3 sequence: CASSHSRGRQETQYF.

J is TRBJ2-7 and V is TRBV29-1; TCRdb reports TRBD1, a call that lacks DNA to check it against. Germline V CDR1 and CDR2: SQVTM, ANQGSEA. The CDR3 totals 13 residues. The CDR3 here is CSVLGASSYEQYF.

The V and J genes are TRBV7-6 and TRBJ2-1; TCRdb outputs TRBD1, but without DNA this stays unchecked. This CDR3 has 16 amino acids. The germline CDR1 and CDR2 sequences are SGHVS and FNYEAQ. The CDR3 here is CASSFEGGRIYNEQFF.

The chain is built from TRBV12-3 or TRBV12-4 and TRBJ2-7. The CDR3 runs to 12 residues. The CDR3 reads CASSSGSYEQYF.

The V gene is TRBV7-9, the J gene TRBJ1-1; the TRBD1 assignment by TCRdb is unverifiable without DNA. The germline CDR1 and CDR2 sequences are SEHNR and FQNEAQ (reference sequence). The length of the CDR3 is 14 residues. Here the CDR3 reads CASSPGRGNTEAFF. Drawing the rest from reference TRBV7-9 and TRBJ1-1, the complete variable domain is DTGVSQNPRHKITKRGQNVTFRCDPISEHNRLYWYRQTLGQGPEFLTYFQNEAQLEKSRLLSDRFSAERPKGSFSTLEIQRTEQGDSAMYLCASSPGRGNTEAFFGQGTRLTVV.

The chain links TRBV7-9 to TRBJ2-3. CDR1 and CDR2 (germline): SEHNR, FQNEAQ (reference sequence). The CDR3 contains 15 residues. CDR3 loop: CASSLVLDVPDTQYF.

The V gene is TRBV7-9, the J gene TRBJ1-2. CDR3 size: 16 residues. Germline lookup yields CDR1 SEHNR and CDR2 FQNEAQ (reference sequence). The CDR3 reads CASSLYYEAIHYGYTF.

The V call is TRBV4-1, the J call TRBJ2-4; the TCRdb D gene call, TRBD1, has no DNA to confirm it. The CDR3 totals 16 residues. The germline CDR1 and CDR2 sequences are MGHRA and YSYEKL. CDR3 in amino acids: CASSQDNGGAENIQYF.

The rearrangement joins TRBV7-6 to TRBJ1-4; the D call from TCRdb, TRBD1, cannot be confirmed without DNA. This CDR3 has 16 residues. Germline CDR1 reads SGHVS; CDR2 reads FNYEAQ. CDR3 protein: CASSSDPGAGGEKLFF. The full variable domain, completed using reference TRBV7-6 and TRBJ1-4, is GAGVSQSPRYKVTKRGQDVALRCDPISGHVSLYWYRQALGQGPEFLTYFNYEAQQDKSGLPNDRFSAERPEGSISTLTIQRTEQRDSAMYRCASSSDPGAGGEKLFFGSGTQLSVL.

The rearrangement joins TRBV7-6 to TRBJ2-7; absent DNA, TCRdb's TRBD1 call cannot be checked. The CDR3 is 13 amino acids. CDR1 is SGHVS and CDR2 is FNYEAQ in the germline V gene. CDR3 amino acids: CASSPGQNNEQYF. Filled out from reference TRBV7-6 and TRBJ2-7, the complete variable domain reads GAGVSQSPRYKVTKRGQDVALRCDPISGHVSLYWYRQALGQGPEFLTYFNYEAQQDKSGLPNDRFSAERPEGSISTLTIQRTEQRDSAMYRCASSPGQNNEQYFGPGTRLTVT.

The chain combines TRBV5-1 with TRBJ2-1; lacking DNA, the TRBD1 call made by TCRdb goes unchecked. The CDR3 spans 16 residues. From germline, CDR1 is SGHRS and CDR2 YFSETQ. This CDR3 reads CASALSGQGLGGEQFF.

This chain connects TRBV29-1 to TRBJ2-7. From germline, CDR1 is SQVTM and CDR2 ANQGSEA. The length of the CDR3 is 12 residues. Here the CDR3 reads CSARRGSYEQYF.

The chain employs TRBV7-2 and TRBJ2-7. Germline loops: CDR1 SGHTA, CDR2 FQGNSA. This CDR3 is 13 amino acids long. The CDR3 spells CASAQNLEFGQYF.

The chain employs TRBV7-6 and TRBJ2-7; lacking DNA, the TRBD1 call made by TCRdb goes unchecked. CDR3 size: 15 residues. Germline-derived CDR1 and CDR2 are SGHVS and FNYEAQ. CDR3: CASRQGTGQSYEQYF.

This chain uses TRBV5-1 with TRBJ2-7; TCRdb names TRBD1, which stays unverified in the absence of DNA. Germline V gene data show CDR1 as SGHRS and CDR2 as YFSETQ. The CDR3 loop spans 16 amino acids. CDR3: CASSLDLEGTNYEQYF.

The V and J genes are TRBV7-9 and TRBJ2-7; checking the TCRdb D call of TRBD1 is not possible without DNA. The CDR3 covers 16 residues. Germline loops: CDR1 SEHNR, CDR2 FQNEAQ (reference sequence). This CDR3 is CASSPDSGQVSYEQYF.

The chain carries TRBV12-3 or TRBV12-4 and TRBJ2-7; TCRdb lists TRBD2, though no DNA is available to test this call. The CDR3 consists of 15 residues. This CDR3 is CASSLSREVGYEQYF.

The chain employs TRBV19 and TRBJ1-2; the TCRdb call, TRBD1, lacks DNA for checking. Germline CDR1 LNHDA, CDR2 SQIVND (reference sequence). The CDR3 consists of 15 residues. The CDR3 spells CASSIDLGQNYGYTF.

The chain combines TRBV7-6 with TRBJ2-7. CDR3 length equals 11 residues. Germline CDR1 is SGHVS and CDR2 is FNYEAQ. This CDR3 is CASSLTYEQYF.

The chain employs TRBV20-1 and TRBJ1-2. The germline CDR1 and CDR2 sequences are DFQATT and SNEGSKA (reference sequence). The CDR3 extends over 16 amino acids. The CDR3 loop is CSARGPDEIGHYGYTF.